The 3 T cell receptor beta chains given below trace back to one sample, sequenced in a study of blood T cells in healthy people across ages. For the second PCR, which ran for 7 to 11 cycles, a sample-barcoded 5' primer and a J-beta primer mix were used. Each CDR3 protein gets one entry after TCRdb re-called the 5' RACE reads with MiXCR. The repertoire includes about 280,000 distinct CDR3 sequences, about 25% of them detected once, and over 25% sits in the top ten. Sequencing input: blood. The receptor source for this set is an older woman in good health.

The table lists this clonotype with many counts. The V call is TRBV11-2, the J call TRBJ2-3, with D perhaps TRBD2 (6 bases). V was pared by 1 base and J by 4 bases, with 12 bases between. CDR3 length: 15 residues. Germline CDR1 is SGHAT and CDR2 is FQNNGV. CDR3 sequence: CASSLVGGQADTQYF. The DNA of the CDR3 is TGTGCCAGCAGCTTAGTGGGGGGTCAGGCAGATACGCAGTATTTT.

This clonotype showed up just a few times. V is TRBV20-1 and J is TRBJ2-5, with 8 bases fitting TRBD2. Losses at the gene ends were 3 bases for V and 1 base for J; bases not matched to a gene: 4. Per the germline V gene, CDR1 is DFQATT and CDR2 is SNEGSKA (reference sequence). This CDR3 region has 14 residues. This CDR3 is CSASRGGPQETQYF. The CDR3 bases are TGCAGTGCTAGTCGGGGGGGCCCCCAAGAGACCCAGTACTTC.

This clonotype was seen more than once but under ten times. V gene TRBV11-2 combines with J gene TRBJ2-7; D gene ambiguous. This CDR3 contains 14 residues. From germline, CDR1 is SGHAT and CDR2 FQNNGV. The ends were cut back, 4 bases at V and 4 bases at J, with 14 bases in the middle. The CDR3, as DNA: TGTGCCAGCAGCTCCCCCCGTTCTCAGTACGAGCAGTACTTC. Translation: CASSSPRSQYEQYF.